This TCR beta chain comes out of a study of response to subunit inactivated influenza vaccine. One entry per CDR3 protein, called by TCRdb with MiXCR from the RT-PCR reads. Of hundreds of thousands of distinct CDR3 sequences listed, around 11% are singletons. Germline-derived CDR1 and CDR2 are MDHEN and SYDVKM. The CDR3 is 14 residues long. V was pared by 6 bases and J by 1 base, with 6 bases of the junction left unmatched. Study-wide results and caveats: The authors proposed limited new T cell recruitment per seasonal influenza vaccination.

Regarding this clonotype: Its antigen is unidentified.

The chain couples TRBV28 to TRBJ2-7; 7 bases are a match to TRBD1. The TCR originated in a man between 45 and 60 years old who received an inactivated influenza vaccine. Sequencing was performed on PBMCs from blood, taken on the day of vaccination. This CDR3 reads CASSRQGQSYEQYF. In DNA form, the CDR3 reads TGTGCCAGCAGCAGACAGGGCCAATCCTACGAGCAGTACTTC.